This T cell receptor beta chain was identified during a study of blood T cell repertoires in COVID-19. Study-wide context: The United States, Italy and Spain provided the acute and convalescent COVID-19 samples.

J lost 0 bases, V lost 5 bases, and 14 bases had no gene match. Per germline, CDR1 SGHVS and CDR2 FQNEAQ. The CDR3 length is 19 residues. Libraries were prepared by immunoSEQ multiplex PCR; TCRdb keeps only in-frame clonotypes and omits some of them. The sample has approximately 250,000 clones; over 80% are singletons. What was sequenced was peripheral blood. The chain couples TRBV7-8 to TRBJ1-5; 9 bases line up with TRBD1. The sequence derives from a man between 60 and 75 years old who had recovered from COVID-19. The CDR3 protein is CASSARPGQGQYSNQPQHF. Here the CDR3 DNA reads TGTGCCAGCAGCGCAAGACCGGGACAGGGACAATATAGCAATCAGCCCCAGCATTTT.